The clone carrying this T cell receptor beta chain showed up just once. The CDR3 length is 15 residues. In the authors' workflow: Reference gene primers were amplified, and this amplification served to estimate nucleated cell counts. Profiled with immunoSEQ multiplex PCR; TCRdb holds only in-frame clones, not every one. V and J calls and clone size follow that table, whereas D and trimming were derived from the DNA. The table lists over 150,000 clones, less than 90% of them singletons, with 1.1% in the top ten. This sample is drawn from a study of blood T cell repertoires in COVID-19. Study background: Some COVID-19 samples were acute and others convalescent; all came from the United States, Italy and Spain. T cells, B-cell-depleted T cells, or PBMCs supplied cDNA or gDNA.

Sample: peripheral blood. The sequence derives from a man aged 25-45 years with acute or convalescent COVID-19. This chain uses TRBV21-1 with TRBJ2-7; the DNA was not compared with TRBD1, the D call given in the table. TRBV21-1 corresponds to a pseudogene. CDR3 in amino acids: CASSTGRDRGNEQYF. In nucleotides, the CDR3 is TGTGCCAGCAGCACCGGCCGGGACAGGGGGAACGAGCAGTACTTC.